These 10 T cell receptor beta chains share one sample of origin, sequenced in a study of blood T cell repertoires in COVID-19. Assay: immunoSEQ multiplex PCR; the TCRdb copy retains only in-frame clones and omits some. Seen here are hundreds of thousands of clones, roughly 85% observed once, and the top ten hold 4.5% to 5.5%. The sample was peripheral blood. The receptors derive from a man aged 50-60 years with active or convalescent COVID-19.

The gene calls are TRBV19 and TRBJ1-2, with a weak D call TRBD1 (5 bases). This CDR3 contains 15 residues. Germline loops: CDR1 LNHDA, CDR2 SQIVND (reference sequence). V lost 1 base and J lost 5, with 14 bases in between. The CDR3 here is CASSIGSAKGYGYTF. The DNA for the CDR3 is TGTGCCAGTAGTATAGGCAGCGCTAAGGGGTATGGCTACACCTTC.

The V call is TRBV12-3 or TRBV12-4, the J call TRBJ2-7; D is ambiguous. Trimming removed 5 bases at V and 7 bases at J, with 9 bases between. The CDR3 consists of 11 residues. DNA for the CDR3: TGTGCCAGCAGTAACGATCGGGAGCAGTACTTC. As protein: CASSNDREQYF.

The chain has TRBV2 and TRBJ2-3; possibly TRBD2 for D (5 bases). Trimming shortened V by 4 bases and J by 2 bases, and 7 bases separated the two germline ends. The germline V gene encodes CDR1 SNHLY and CDR2 FYNNEI. The CDR3 has 13 residues. The CDR3 spells CASSVDFTDTQYF. CDR3 in DNA: TGTGCCAGCAGTGTGGACTTCACAGATACGCAGTATTTT. Full variable domain (missing parts from reference TRBV2 and TRBJ2-3): EPEVTQTPSHQVTQMGQEVILRCVPISNHLYFYWYRQILGQKVEFLVSFYNNEISEKSEIFDDQFSVERPDGSNFTLKIRSTKLEDSAMYFCASSVDFTDTQYFGPGTRLTVL.

The rearrangement uses TRBV18 and TRBJ1-6; 9 bases are a match to TRBD1. This CDR3 has 14 amino acids. With V trimmed by 4 bases and J by 7 bases, 2 bases remained unmatched. Per germline, CDR1 KGHSH and CDR2 LQKENI. The chain's CDR3 is CASSQGQGNSPLHF. CDR3 coding DNA: TGTGCCAGCTCACAGGGACAGGGAAATTCACCCCTCCACTTT. Filled out from reference TRBV18 and TRBJ1-6, the complete variable domain reads NAGVMQNPRHLVRRRGQEARLRCSPMKGHSHVYWYRQLPEEGLKFMVYLQKENIIDESGMPKERFSAEFPKEGPSILRIQQVVRGDSAAYFCASSQGQGNSPLHFGNGTRLTVT.

This rearrangement joins TRBV7-2 to TRBJ1-2; tentatively, D is TRBD1 (5 bases). CDR1 and CDR2 (germline): SGHTA, FQGNSA. The CDR3 spans 16 residues. V shed 5 bases and J shed 6 bases, with 22 bases lying between them. In nucleotides, the CDR3 is TGTGCCAGCAGCCGGTATGGCCAGCCGGTAGGGGATGGCTACACCTTC. Translated: CASSRYGQPVGDGYTF.

There are a few counts of this clone. This chain uses TRBV2 with TRBJ2-7; D is perhaps TRBD1 (5 bases). Germline V CDR1 and CDR2: SNHLY, FYNNEI. V lost 2 bases and J 9 bases, leaving 8 bases between the germline ends. This CDR3 is built from 11 residues. CDR3 in amino acids: CASSESGAQYF. CDR3 in DNA: TGTGCCAGCAGTGAATCTGGGGCGCAGTACTTC.

V gene TRBV21-1 combines with J gene TRBJ1-2. TRBV21-1 is a pseudogene. This CDR3 region has 13 residues. CDR3 protein: CASSNLGWSGYTF. The CDR3 nucleotides are TGTGCCAGCAGCAACCTGGGTTGGAGTGGCTACACCTTC.

The rearrangement links TRBV5-1 to TRBJ2-3, with TRBD1 identical over 8 bases. CDR1 is SGHRS and CDR2 is YFSETQ in the germline V gene. CDR3 size: 18 residues. V was pared by 0 bases and J by 0 bases, with 9 bases of the junction left unmatched. CDR3 DNA: TGCGCCAGCAGCTTGGGAAGGACAGGGAAACCAAGCACAGATACGCAGTATTTT. It is translated as CASSLGRTGKPSTDTQYF.

The chain is built from TRBV9 and TRBJ1-1, with D possibly TRBD1 on 5 matching bases. The CDR3 extends over 14 amino acids. Trimming left V 0 bases short and J 2 bases short, with 8 bases between. In germline, CDR1 is SGDLS, CDR2 YYNGEE. DNA for the CDR3: TGTGCCAGCAGCGTAGTAGACAGCAACACTGAAGCTTTCTTT. It specifies CASSVVDSNTEAFF.

The V and J genes are TRBV2 and TRBJ1-4, with D tentatively TRBD1 (5 bases). There are 15 residues in the CDR3. The V gene's germline CDR1 is SNHLY and CDR2 FYNNEI. Between the trimmed V and J ends, which lost 6 bases and 4 bases, there was a span of 15 bases. CDR3 coding DNA: TGTGCCAGCAGGGGACTTCAACTAGATAATGAAAAACTGTTTTTT. This encodes CASRGLQLDNEKLFF.